Shown below are 32 T cell receptor beta chains from a single sample sequenced in a study of T cells in Graves' hyperthyroidism and ophthalmopathy. TCR beta CDR3 region amplification was performed from RNA transcripts. During a first-round RT-PCR of the TCR CDR3, the HTBI primer set was used. Via MiXCR, TCRdb re-called the multiplex PCR reads, giving one row per CDR3 protein. This repertoire shows hundreds of thousands of distinct CDR3 sequences, about 15% found once; its top ten account for around 13%. Sequencing was performed on blood. The receptor set was obtained from a man in his late teens or twenties with Graves' ophthalmopathy.

This clonotype was detected ten times or more. This chain uses TRBV20-1 with TRBJ1-5; D remains ambiguous. The V gene lost 3 bases and the J gene lost 2 bases, with 8 bases spanning the gap. The length of the CDR3 is 13 residues. The germline V gene encodes CDR1 DFQATT and CDR2 SNEGSKA (reference sequence). The CDR3, as DNA: TGCAGTGCTAGTACACCGGGCAATCAGCCCCAGCATTTT. Amino acid sequence: CSASTPGNQPQHF.

As for this clonotype: A clone one base away is much larger, so this may be a read error. The rearrangement uses TRBV18 and TRBJ2-1; TRBD1 is a possible D gene (6 bases). Germline loops: CDR1 KGHSH, CDR2 LQKENI. This CDR3 has 15 residues. CDR3 sequence reads: CASPPAQGHSSEQFF. CDR3 sequence (DNA): TGTGCCAGCCCACCGGCACAGGGCCATAGCAGTGAGCAGTTCTTC.

The rearrangement joins TRBV19 to TRBJ2-2, with TRBD1 matching 10 bases. Unmatched junction bases numbered 20, after V lost 7 bases and J lost 6 bases. Germline lookup yields CDR1 LNHDA and CDR2 SQIVND (reference sequence). CDR3 length equals 19 residues. CDR3 in amino acids: CASIPDGGTGVFFPGELFF. The DNA for the CDR3 is TGTGCCAGTATCCCGGACGGGGGGACAGGGGTTTTTTTTCCCGGGGAGCTGTTTTTT.

In its sample, this clonotype was seen a few times. The chain has TRBV20-1 and TRBJ2-5; D gene uncertain. CDR1 is DFQATT, CDR2 SNEGSKA, per germline (reference sequence). The CDR3 covers 12 residues. V lost 1 base, J lost 1 base, and 4 bases lay in between. The CDR3 loop is CSARGSQETQYF. CDR3 nucleotide sequence: TGCAGTGCTAGAGGCAGCCAAGAGACCCAGTACTTC.

This clonotype was seen at least ten times. This rearrangement joins TRBV2 to TRBJ2-3; either TRBD1 or TRBD2 may supply D (5 bases each). This CDR3 has 15 residues. V lost 2 bases and J lost 3, with 12 bases in between. The V gene's germline CDR1 is SNHLY and CDR2 FYNNEI. The CDR3 reads CASSESGDGTDTQYF. The CDR3, as DNA: TGTGCCAGCAGTGAATCTGGGGACGGGACAGATACGCAGTATTTT.

This clonotype was recorded at least ten times. This chain connects TRBV20-1 to TRBJ1-6, with D unresolved. The CDR3 loop spans 15 amino acids. Between the trimmed V and J ends, which lost 2 bases and 8 bases, there was a span of 16 bases. CDR1 and CDR2 (germline): DFQATT, SNEGSKA (reference sequence). CDR3 DNA: TGCAGTGCTAGAACTCGGGGAGGAGGCCATTCACCCCTCCACTTT. It codes for CSARTRGGGHSPLHF.

The rearrangement joins TRBV6-2 or TRBV6-3 to TRBJ2-1, with 9 bases aligning to TRBD1. Losses at the gene ends were 6 bases for V and 0 bases for J; bases not matched to a gene: 12. CDR3 size: 18 residues. CDR1 MNHEY and CDR2 SVGEGT come from the germline V gene. As DNA, the CDR3 is TGTGCCAGCAGCCTCCGGGACAGGGTCCCTGGCTCCTACAATGAGCAGTTCTTC. Its translation: CASSLRDRVPGSYNEQFF.

This clonotype was seen at least ten times. The rearrangement joins TRBV12-3 or TRBV12-4 to TRBJ2-7; 7 bases align to TRBD2. The CDR3 consists of 15 residues. V lost 6 bases to trimming and J lost 3 bases; unmatched junction nucleotides: 11. The CDR3 region is CASSPLGSGLYEQYF. CDR3 bases: TGTGCCAGCAGCCCGCTGGGTAGCGGGCTCTACGAGCAGTACTTC.

This clonotype came up many times. The chain uses TRBV20-1 and TRBJ1-1, with a tentative D call TRBD1 (6 bases). The V gene's germline CDR1 is DFQATT and CDR2 SNEGSKA (reference sequence). V was cut by 2 bases and J by 6 bases, with 16 bases left in between. The CDR3 spans 14 residues. The CDR3 nucleotides read TGCAGTGCTAGAATTCCTACAGGGCTCGCTGAAGCTTTCTTT. Amino acid sequence: CSARIPTGLAEAFF.

This clonotype was observed at least ten times. The genes are TRBV11-2 and TRBJ2-1; D is undetermined. The CDR3 is 12 amino acids. CDR1 is SGHAT, CDR2 FQNNGV, per germline. V lost 1 base, J lost 6 bases, and 4 bases lay in between. This CDR3 reads CASSLVFNEQFF. The CDR3 DNA is TGTGCCAGCAGCTTAGTCTTCAATGAGCAGTTCTTC.

In this sample, this clonotype turned up many times. The chain couples TRBV4-1 to TRBJ2-5; perhaps TRBD2 as D (6 bases). This CDR3 spans 16 amino acids. Trimming stripped 2 bases from V and 4 bases from J, with 17 bases between. The germline CDR1 and CDR2 sequences are MGHRA and YSYEKL. CDR3 residues: CASSQRTGSGGETQYF. CDR3 coding DNA: TGCGCCAGCAGCCAAAGGACCGGGAGTGGAGGAGAGACCCAGTACTTC.

This clonotype was seen repeatedly, ten times or more. This rearrangement joins TRBV12-3 or TRBV12-4 to TRBJ2-1; 12 nucleotides agree with TRBD2. The CDR3 has 16 amino acids. V lost 4 bases to trimming and J lost 9 bases; unmatched junction nucleotides: 10. The CDR3 is CASSSWTSGIGREQFF. CDR3 DNA sequence: TGTGCCAGCAGTTCCTGGACTAGCGGGATAGGCCGTGAGCAGTTCTTC.

The chain is built from TRBV5-1 and TRBJ2-7, with 10 nucleotides matching TRBD2. The V gene end was trimmed by 0 bases and the J gene end by 2 bases; junction bases not matched to a gene: 2. The germline V gene has CDR1 SGHRS and CDR2 YFSETQ. CDR3 length equals 15 residues. The CDR3 loop reads CASSLVTSGAYEQYF. The CDR3 DNA follows: TGCGCCAGCAGCTTGGTCACTAGCGGGGCCTACGAGCAGTACTTC.

This clonotype has a count of ten or more. The chain couples TRBV7-9 to TRBJ2-1; D could derive from TRBD1 or TRBD2 (5 bases each). This CDR3 region has 15 residues. Looked up from germline, CDR1 is SEHNR and CDR2 is FQNEAQ (reference sequence). Trimming took 6 bases from V and 7 from J, leaving 19 bases between them. CDR3 loop: CASSPPGRAWNEQFF. CDR3 nucleotides: TGTGCCAGCAGTCCACCGGGACGCGCGTGGAATGAGCAGTTCTTC.

The gene calls are TRBV2 and TRBJ2-4; maybe TRBD2 (6 bases). Germline loops: CDR1 SNHLY, CDR2 FYNNEI. Trimming cost V 8 bases and J 8 bases, with 19 bases left between them. This CDR3 spans 14 amino acids. CDR3 nucleotide sequence: TGTGCCAGCCGGGGGAACGGGGTCCCCGACATTCAGTACTTC. This sequence encodes CASRGNGVPDIQYF. The full variable domain, rest sourced from reference TRBV2 and TRBJ2-4, is EPEVTQTPSHQVTQMGQEVILRCVPISNHLYFYWYRQILGQKVEFLVSFYNNEISEKSEIFDDQFSVERPDGSNFTLKIRSTKLEDSAMYFCASRGNGVPDIQYFGAGTRLSVL.

In regard to this clonotype: This sequence may be a read error, since a much larger clone differs from it by one base. This rearrangement joins TRBV10-1 to TRBJ2-4; D is perhaps TRBD2 (6 bases). Germline assignment: CDR1 WNHNN and CDR2 SYGVQD (reference sequence). Trimming took 8 bases from V and 1 from J, leaving 9 bases between them. The CDR3 sequence is 13 residues long. This chain's CDR3 is CASSGDAKNIQYF. The CDR3 nucleotides are TGCGCCAGCTCGGGGGACGCCAAAAACATTCAGTACTTC.

This clonotype occurred many times. The J gene is TRBJ2-3, the V gene TRBV6-1; TRBD2 matches 8 bases. CDR1 is MNHNS and CDR2 is SASEGT in the germline V gene. The V segment lost 3 bases and the J segment 5 bases; nucleotides outside the gene matches: 10. The CDR3 is 16 amino acids. Here the CDR3 DNA reads TGTGCCAGCAGTGACAGCCCCGGGGGGGGCGGAGATACGCAGTATTTT. Protein: CASSDSPGGGGDTQYF.

In its sample, this clonotype was seen many times. The rearrangement joins TRBV6-1 to TRBJ1-1, with 7 bases identical to TRBD1. V lost 5 bases, J lost 4 bases, and 7 bases stayed unmatched. The CDR3 covers 14 residues. From germline, CDR1 is MNHNS and CDR2 SASEGT. The CDR3 nucleotides read TGTGCCAGCAGTTATGGGGCAGGGGGCACTGAAGCTTTCTTT. This codes for CASSYGAGGTEAFF.

The table lists this clonotype with many counts. This chain connects TRBV6-6 to TRBJ2-7, with D uncertain. Germline CDR1 and CDR2: MNHNY and SVGAGI (reference sequence). The CDR3 runs 16 residues. V was cut by 0 bases and J by 1 base, with 13 bases left in between. CDR3 loop: CASSYSLGSGSYEQYF. DNA of the CDR3: TGTGCCAGCAGTTACTCGTTGGGAAGTGGGTCCTACGAGCAGTACTTC.

V and J are TRBV7-6 and TRBJ2-5, with TRBD2 matching 11 bases. After removal of 3 bases from V and 3 bases from J, the junction contained 3 bases not matched to a gene. Germline V gene lookup returns CDR1 SGHVS and CDR2 FNYEAQ. This CDR3 comprises 15 residues. The CDR3 coding sequence is TGTGCCAGCAGCTTCGAGGGACTAGCGGAAGAGACCCAGTACTTC. It codes for CASSFEGLAEETQYF.

This clonotype was observed at least ten times. V is TRBV12-5 and J is TRBJ2-7; D might be TRBD2 (6 bases). Germline loops: CDR1 LGHNT, CDR2 FRNRAP. V was shortened by 3 bases and J by 5 bases, with 17 bases between the two germline ends. The CDR3 is 15 residues long. The CDR3 DNA reads TGTGCTAGTGGTTTTTTCGTACGGGAGATGGACGAGCAGTACTTC. Its protein is CASGFFVREMDEQYF.

This clonotype was picked up many times. The chain recombines TRBV5-5 with TRBJ2-5, with a possible D match to TRBD1 (5 bases). Germline loops: CDR1 SGHKS, CDR2 YYEKEE (reference sequence). With 5 bases removed from V and 5 bases from J, the gap between germline ends came to 19 bases. This CDR3 region has 15 residues. CDR3 sequence reads: CASRPRSGNGETQYF. The CDR3 bases are TGTGCCAGCAGACCGAGGTCAGGGAATGGGGAGACCCAGTACTTC.

This clonotype was found many times. Here the CDR3 reads CASSYGREWYNEQFF. The CDR3 DNA follows: TGTGCCAGCAGTTACGGGAGGGAGTGGTACAATGAGCAGTTCTTC. The rearrangement links TRBV6-5 to TRBJ2-1; 7 bases match TRBD2. V lost 2 bases and J lost 4; bases outside the gene matches: 5. Germline lookup yields CDR1 MNHEY and CDR2 SVGAGI. The CDR3 totals 15 residues.

This clonotype was picked up many times. The V gene is TRBV11-3, the J gene TRBJ2-5, with 9 bases lining up with TRBD2. Germline V gives CDR1 SGHNT, CDR2 YENEEA. The CDR3 has 16 residues. J was trimmed by 0 bases and V by 1 base; bases with no gene match: 3. The CDR3 sequence is CASSLGSSGDQETQYF. The CDR3 DNA follows: TGTGCCAGCAGCTTAGGCTCTAGCGGGGACCAAGAGACCCAGTACTTC. The whole variable domain, filled in from reference TRBV11-3 and TRBJ2-5, reads EAGVVQSPRYKIIEKKQPVAFWCNPISGHNTLYWYLQNLGQGPELLIRYENEEAVDDSQLPKDRFSAERLKGVDSTLKIQPAELGDSAVYLCASSLGSSGDQETQYFGPGTRLLVL.

This clonotype was seen ten or more times. This chain joins TRBV20-1 and TRBJ1-2; the D is unclear. The CDR3 consists of 15 residues. The germline V and J ends were trimmed by 0 bases and 6 bases, with 17 bases remaining between them. Germline V lookup: CDR1 DFQATT, CDR2 SNEGSKA (reference sequence). The CDR3 loop is CSARDTGTLVDGYTF. The CDR3 nucleotides are TGCAGTGCTAGAGATACGGGCACCCTTGTCGATGGCTACACCTTC.

The table lists this clonotype with a few counts. V gene TRBV6-2 or TRBV6-3 combines with J gene TRBJ2-1; 12 bases agree with TRBD2. The CDR3 spans 16 residues. The germline CDR1 and CDR2 sequences are MNHEY and SVGEGT. J was trimmed by 6 bases and V by 4 bases; bases with no gene match: 7. In DNA form, the CDR3 reads TGTGCCAGCAGTTCCCCGACTAGCGGGAGTTTCAATGAGCAGTTCTTC. Protein: CASSSPTSGSFNEQFF.

This clonotype occurred many times. This chain links TRBV5-1 with TRBJ2-7; 14 bases agree with TRBD2. This CDR3 is 18 amino acids long. The germline V gene has CDR1 SGHRS and CDR2 YFSETQ. The V gene end was trimmed by 0 bases and the J gene end by 2 bases; junction bases not matched to a gene: 7. CDR3: CASSLAGSTSGRAYEQYF. CDR3 coding DNA: TGCGCCAGCAGCTTGGCGGGGTCGACTAGCGGGAGGGCCTACGAGCAGTACTTC.

This clonotype turned up a few times. The chain has TRBV3-1 and TRBJ2-6; 7 positions match TRBD2. The V segment lost 3 bases and the J segment 0 bases; nucleotides outside the gene matches: 8. The CDR3 loop spans 18 amino acids. CDR1 LGHDT and CDR2 YNNKEL come from the germline V gene (reference sequence). The CDR3 loop reads CASSQLVAGISGANVLTF. CDR3 nucleotide sequence: TGTGCCAGCAGCCAGTTGGTAGCGGGCATCTCTGGGGCCAACGTCCTGACTTTC.

This clonotype appeared many times. This rearrangement joins TRBV6-1 to TRBJ2-5; D perhaps matches TRBD2 (6 bases). From germline, CDR1 is MNHNS and CDR2 SASEGT. This CDR3 has 18 amino acids. Trimming shortened V by 5 bases and J by 4 bases, and 26 bases separated the two germline ends. The DNA for the CDR3 is TGTGCCAGCAGTCGATACGGCGGGATTGGGGTAGTGGGAGAGACCCAGTACTTC. It encodes CASSRYGGIGVVGETQYF.

The genes are TRBV5-1 and TRBJ2-7; D is ambiguous. Germline CDR1 reads SGHRS; CDR2 reads YFSETQ. Trimming pared 1 base from V and 1 base from J, leaving 15 bases between. The CDR3 runs to 16 residues. CDR3 in DNA: TGCGCCAGCAGCTTGTGGGCTCTAGGTACGTCCTACGAGCAGTACTTC. Translation gives CASSLWALGTSYEQYF. Full variable domain (outside the CDR3, taken from reference TRBV5-1 and TRBJ2-7): KAGVTQTPRYLIKTRGQQVTLSCSPISGHRSVSWYQQTPGQGLQFLFEYFSETQRNKGNFPGRFSGRQFSNSRSEMNVSTLELGDSALYLCASSLWALGTSYEQYFGPGTRLTVT.

This chain joins TRBV29-1 and TRBJ1-2; D perhaps matches TRBD1 (5 bases). The CDR3 is made up of 11 amino acids. The germline gives CDR1 SQVTM, CDR2 ANQGSEA. V lost 3 bases to trimming and J lost 5 bases, with 7 bases between them. The CDR3 protein is CSVDRVYGYTF. CDR3 DNA sequence: TGCAGCGTTGACAGGGTTTATGGCTACACCTTC. Together with reference TRBV29-1 and TRBJ1-2, the CDR3 gives the full variable domain: SAVISQKPSRDICQRGTSLTIQCQVDSQVTMMFWYRQQPGQSLTLIATANQGSEATYESGFVIDKFPISRPNLTFSTLTVSNMSPEDSSIYLCSVDRVYGYTFGSGTRLTVV.

This clonotype was detected only a few times. The chain has TRBV6-5 and TRBJ2-3; 7 positions match TRBD2. The CDR3 contains 16 residues. J lost 4 bases, V lost 2 bases, and 9 bases had no gene match. The germline V gene has CDR1 MNHEY and CDR2 SVGAGI. The CDR3 protein is CASSYPERGGADTQYF. The CDR3 DNA is TGTGCCAGCAGTTACCCGGAGCGGGGTGGGGCAGATACGCAGTATTTT.